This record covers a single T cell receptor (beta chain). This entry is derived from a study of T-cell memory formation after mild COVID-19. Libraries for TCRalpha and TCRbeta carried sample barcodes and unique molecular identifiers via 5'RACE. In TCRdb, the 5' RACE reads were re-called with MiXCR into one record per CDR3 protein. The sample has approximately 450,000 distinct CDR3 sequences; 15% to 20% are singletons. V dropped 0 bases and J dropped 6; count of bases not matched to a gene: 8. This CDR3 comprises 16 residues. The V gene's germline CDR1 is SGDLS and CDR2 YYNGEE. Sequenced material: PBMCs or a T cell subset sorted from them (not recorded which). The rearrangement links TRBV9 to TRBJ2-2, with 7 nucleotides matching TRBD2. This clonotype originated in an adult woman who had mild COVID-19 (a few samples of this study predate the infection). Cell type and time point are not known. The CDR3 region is CASSVDSGIPAGELFF. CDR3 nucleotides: TGTGCCAGCAGCGTAGACAGCGGGATACCTGCCGGGGAGCTGTTTTTT.